The 20 T cell receptor beta chains below all came from one sample that was sequenced in a study of identical twins' blood T cells. TCRdb reanalysed the 5' RACE reads using MiXCR and keeps one entry per CDR3 protein. The data show around 380,000 distinct CDR3 sequences, with roughly 31% seen just once and approximately 6.6% held by the top ten. Material for sequencing was PBMCs. All receptors come from a woman between 18 and 55 years old in good health.

The chain carries TRBV20-1 and TRBJ1-2; D remains ambiguous. Per germline, CDR1 DFQATT and CDR2 SNEGSKA (reference sequence). Trimming cost V 0 bases and J 5 bases, with 19 bases left between them. The CDR3 has 16 residues. The CDR3 region has the DNA TGCAGTGCTAGAGATGAATCGGCCGCTTCTGGGTATGGCTACACCTTC. As protein: CSARDESAASGYGYTF.

Many counts were recorded for this clonotype. Since no conserved phenylalanine or tryptophan closes the CDR3, a read error is the likely cause. The limits of the CDR3 on the DNA are not certain, so only TCRdb's listed CDR3 is given. The rearrangement links TRBV25-1 to TRBJ1-6; the D segment call TRBD1 is taken from the table without a DNA check. Germline V CDR1 and CDR2: MGHDK, SYGVNS. The CDR3 has 10 amino acids, counting both end residues. CDR3 sequence: CASSEVPIVV.

This clonotype was observed many times. CDR3 nucleotides: TGTGCCAGTTCTACCGCCGGGACAAGGGGATTCTACACCTTC. It specifies CASSTAGTRGFYTF. This chain connects TRBV19 to TRBJ1-2, with D perhaps matching TRBD1 (6 bases). Per the germline V gene, CDR1 is LNHDA and CDR2 is SQIVND (reference sequence). Trimming cost V 8 bases and J 10 bases, with 23 bases left between them. The CDR3 loop spans 14 amino acids.

This chain links TRBV6-5 with TRBJ1-3, with 7 bases lining up with TRBD1. This CDR3 region has 16 residues. V lost 6 bases to trimming and J lost 2 bases; unmatched junction nucleotides: 10. CDR1 and CDR2 from the germline V gene are MNHEY and SVGAGI. CDR3 amino acids: CASSRTTGTAGNTIYF. In DNA, the CDR3 is TGTGCCAGCAGCCGCACCACCGGGACAGCTGGAAACACCATATATTTT.

The chain uses TRBV6-5 and TRBJ1-1, with no clear D. The CDR3 is 13 amino acids. V shed 2 bases and J shed 4 bases, with 8 bases lying between them. CDR1 MNHEY and CDR2 SVGAGI come from the germline V gene. CDR3 in DNA: TGTGCCAGCAGTTACGGGGAAGGCACTGAAGCTTTCTTT. Translation gives CASSYGEGTEAFF.

This clonotype was recorded many times. The chain recombines TRBV10-3 with TRBJ2-7; 9 nucleotides line up with TRBD1. Germline V gives CDR1 ENHRY, CDR2 SYGVKD. V lost 10 bases, J lost 4 bases, and 5 bases stayed unmatched. This CDR3 has 12 residues. DNA for the CDR3: TGTGCCACACTGGACAGGGGATACGAGCAGTACTTC. Encoded protein: CATLDRGYEQYF.

This clonotype was picked up many times. V is TRBV10-2 and J is TRBJ1-1; unclear D gene. V lost 6 bases and J lost 0, with 8 bases in between. The germline V gene has CDR1 WSHSY and CDR2 SAAADI. CDR3 length equals 13 residues. The CDR3 DNA reads TGCGCCAGCAGAGACGCGGTGAACACTGAAGCTTTCTTT. Encoded protein: CASRDAVNTEAFF.

The chain links TRBV10-3 to TRBJ2-1, with D possibly being TRBD1 or TRBD2 (6 bases each). V gave up 7 bases and J gave up 6 bases, with 16 bases separating them. Per germline, CDR1 ENHRY and CDR2 SYGVKD. The CDR3 has 14 residues. The CDR3 reads CAIKGGLRVNEQFF. In nucleotides, the CDR3 is TGTGCCATCAAAGGGGGGTTAAGGGTCAATGAGCAGTTCTTC.

This clonotype was counted a few times. The chain links TRBV7-8 to TRBJ1-5, with D possibly being TRBD1 (5 bases). This CDR3 region has 16 residues. Looked up from germline, CDR1 is SGHVS and CDR2 is FQNEAQ. V was clipped by 2 bases and J by 1 base, with 12 bases between them. Here the CDR3 DNA reads TGTGCCAGCAGCTTATGGGGGGTCGGGAGCAATCAGCCCCAGCATTTT. As protein: CASSLWGVGSNQPQHF.

Worth noting for this clonotype: One junction end does not reproduce the germline sequence, and a read error may be involved. The gene calls are TRBV7-3 and TRBJ2-1; 9 positions match TRBD1. Germline CDR1 and CDR2: SGHTA and FQGTGA. There are 15 residues in the CDR3. The CDR3 sequence: CASSFGTGSSNEQFF. The CDR3 bases are TGTGCCAGCAGCTTCGGGACAGGGTCCTCCAATGAGCAGTTCTTC.

The rearrangement joins TRBV29-1 to TRBJ1-1; a possible D gene is TRBD1 (5 bases). The CDR3 consists of 11 residues. Germline values: CDR1 SQVTM, CDR2 ANQGSEA. Between the trimmed V and J ends, which lost 8 bases and 8 bases, there was a span of 15 bases. In DNA form, the CDR3 reads TGCAGCTACCTCTTCGGGGGAGAAGCTTTCTTT. The encoded protein is CSYLFGGEAFF.

The chain joins TRBV11-2 to TRBJ2-1; D gene uncertain. V lost 0 bases, J lost 10 bases, and 7 bases lay in between. The CDR3 runs to 12 residues. Germline V gene lookup returns CDR1 SGHAT and CDR2 FQNNGV. The CDR3 region has the DNA TGTGCCAGCAGCTTAGATCCGACCGAGCAGTTCTTC. Encoded protein: CASSLDPTEQFF.

The chain links TRBV18 to TRBJ1-2; D may be TRBD1 (6 bases). The CDR3 sequence is 16 residues long. The germline V gene has CDR1 KGHSH and CDR2 LQKENI. The germline V and J ends were trimmed by 6 bases and 1 base, with 18 bases remaining between them. The CDR3 sequence is CASSQETGTNNYGYTF. CDR3 coding DNA: TGTGCCAGCTCCCAGGAGACAGGAACTAATAACTATGGCTACACCTTC.

The chain combines TRBV29-1 with TRBJ1-1; D perhaps matches TRBD1 (6 bases). This CDR3 region has 13 residues. V gave up 7 bases and J gave up 4 bases, with 16 bases separating them. Germline V gene lookup returns CDR1 SQVTM and CDR2 ANQGSEA. Here the CDR3 reads CSALQGRGTEAFF. The CDR3 nucleotides read TGCAGCGCCTTACAGGGCCGGGGCACTGAAGCTTTCTTT.

This clonotype has more than one count but fewer than ten. The CDR3 DNA sequence: TGTGCCAGCAGCTTATTTCGGGAATTTATGAACACTGAAGCTTTCTTT. It encodes CASSLFREFMNTEAFF. This sequence joins TRBV7-9 and TRBJ1-1; D gene unclear. Trimming pared 2 bases from V and 0 bases from J, leaving 13 bases between. The CDR3 is 16 amino acids. Looked up from germline, CDR1 is SEHNR and CDR2 is FQNEAQ (reference sequence).

This clonotype showed up many times. The chain links TRBV7-8 to TRBJ2-1, with a tentative D call TRBD2 (6 bases). The CDR3 is 14 amino acids. Trimming removed 3 bases from V and 2 bases from J, with 8 bases in between. CDR1 is SGHVS, CDR2 FQNEAQ, per germline. The CDR3 DNA sequence: TGTGCCAGCAGCTTCGGCGGGACCTACAATGAGCAGTTCTTC. It is translated as CASSFGGTYNEQFF. Full variable domain (missing parts from reference TRBV7-8 and TRBJ2-1): GAGVSQSPRYKVAKRGQDVALRCDPISGHVSLFWYQQALGQGPEFLTYFQNEAQLDKSGLPSDRFFAERPEGSVSTLKIQRTQQEDSAVYLCASSFGGTYNEQFFGPGTRLTVL.

This clonotype came up a few times. The rearrangement joins TRBV12-3 or TRBV12-4 to TRBJ1-1; 7 bases align to TRBD1. Losses at the gene ends were 5 bases for V and 3 bases for J; bases not matched to a gene: 9. There are 15 residues in the CDR3. The CDR3 coding sequence is TGTGCCAGCAGTGACAACAGGGGATTAGACACTGAAGCTTTCTTT. Its translation is CASSDNRGLDTEAFF.

This clonotype was recorded once. J is TRBJ1-2 and V is TRBV12-3 or TRBV12-4, with TRBD1 identical over 7 bases. Unmatched junction bases numbered 11, after V lost 2 bases and J lost 8 bases. The CDR3 length is 15 residues. CDR3 nucleotide sequence: TGTGCCAGCAGTTTAAACCAGGGGGTATTGAGCGGCTACACCTTC. Translated, it gives CASSLNQGVLSGYTF.

This clonotype was seen a handful of times. The genes are TRBV5-4 and TRBJ1-1; 7 bases are a match to TRBD1. Losses at the gene ends were 0 bases for V and 4 bases for J; bases not matched to a gene: 6. CDR3 length: 15 amino acids. CDR1 is SGHNT, CDR2 YYREEE, per germline (reference sequence). The CDR3, as DNA: TGTGCCAGCAGCTTGGAGGCAGGGGGGAGCACTGAAGCTTTCTTT. Protein product: CASSLEAGGSTEAFF. Drawing the rest from reference TRBV5-4 and TRBJ1-1, the complete variable domain is ETGVTQSPTHLIKTRGQQVTLRCSSQSGHNTVSWYQQALGQGPQFIFQYYREEENGRGNFPPRFSGLQFPNYSSELNVNALELDDSALYLCASSLEAGGSTEAFFGQGTRLTVV.

This clonotype has just one count. This sequence may be a read error, since a much larger clone differs from it by one base. This chain joins TRBV6-2 or TRBV6-3 and TRBJ1-1; D not certain. CDR3 length equals 12 residues. CDR1 is MNHEY and CDR2 is SVGEGT in the germline V gene. The CDR3 DNA sequence: TGTACCAGCAACGAGGTGGGCACTGAAGCTTTCTTT. It is translated as CTSNEVGTEAFF.